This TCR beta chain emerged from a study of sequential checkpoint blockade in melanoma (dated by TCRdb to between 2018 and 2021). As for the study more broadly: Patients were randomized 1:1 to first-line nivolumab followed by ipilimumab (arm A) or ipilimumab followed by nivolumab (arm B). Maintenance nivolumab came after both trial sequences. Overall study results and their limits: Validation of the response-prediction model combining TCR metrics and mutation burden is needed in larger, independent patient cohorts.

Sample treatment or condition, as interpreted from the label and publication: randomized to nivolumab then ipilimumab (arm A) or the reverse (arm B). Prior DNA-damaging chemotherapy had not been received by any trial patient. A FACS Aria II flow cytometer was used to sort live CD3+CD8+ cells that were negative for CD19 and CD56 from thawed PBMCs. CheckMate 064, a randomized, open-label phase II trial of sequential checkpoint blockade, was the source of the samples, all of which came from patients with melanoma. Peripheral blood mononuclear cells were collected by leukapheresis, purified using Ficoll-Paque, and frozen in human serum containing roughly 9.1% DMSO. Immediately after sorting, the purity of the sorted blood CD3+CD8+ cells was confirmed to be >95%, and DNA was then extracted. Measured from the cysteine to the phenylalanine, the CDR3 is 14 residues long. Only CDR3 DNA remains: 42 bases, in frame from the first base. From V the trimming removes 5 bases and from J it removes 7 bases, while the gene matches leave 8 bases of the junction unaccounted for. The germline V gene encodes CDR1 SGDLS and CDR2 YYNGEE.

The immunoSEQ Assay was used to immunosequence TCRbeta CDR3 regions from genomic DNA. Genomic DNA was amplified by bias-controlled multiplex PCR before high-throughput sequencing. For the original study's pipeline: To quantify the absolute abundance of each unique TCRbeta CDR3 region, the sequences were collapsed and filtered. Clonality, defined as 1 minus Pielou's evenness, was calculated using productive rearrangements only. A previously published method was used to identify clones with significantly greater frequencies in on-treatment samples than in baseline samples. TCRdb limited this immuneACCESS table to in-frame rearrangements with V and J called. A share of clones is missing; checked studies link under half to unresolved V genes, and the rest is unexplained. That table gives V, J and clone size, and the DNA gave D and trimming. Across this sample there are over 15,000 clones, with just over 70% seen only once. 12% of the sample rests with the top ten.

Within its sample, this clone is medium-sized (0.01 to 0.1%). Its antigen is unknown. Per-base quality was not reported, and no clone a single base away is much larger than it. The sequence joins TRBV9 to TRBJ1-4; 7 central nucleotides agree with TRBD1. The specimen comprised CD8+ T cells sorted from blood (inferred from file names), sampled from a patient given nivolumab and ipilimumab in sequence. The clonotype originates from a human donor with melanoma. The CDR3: CASSGTVFSEKLFF. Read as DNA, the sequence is TGTGCCAGCAGTGGGACAGTCTTCTCTGAAAAACTGTTTTTT.